Listed here are 9 T cell receptor beta chains from one sample, sequenced in a study of spatial heterogeneity in lung cancer. TCRdb called the 5' RACE reads again in MiXCR, with one record for every CDR3 protein. The sample yields more than 20,000 distinct CDR3 sequences, about 4.9% seen once. As to time point: sample taken at primary tumor resection. Sequencing of whole RNA from tumor, nontumor lung or frozen PBMC involved no sorting. Source: PBMCs, taken at surgery. The receptors derive from a male donor with early-stage non-small cell lung cancer.

This clonotype was counted at least ten times. The rearrangement joins TRBV20-1 to TRBJ2-5; maybe TRBD2 (6 bases). The V gene's germline CDR1 is DFQATT and CDR2 SNEGSKA (reference sequence). V lost 2 bases and J lost 0, with 10 bases in between. The CDR3 extends over 14 amino acids. The CDR3 reads CSARPGLNQETQYF. DNA for the CDR3: TGCAGTGCTAGACCGGGACTCAACCAAGAGACCCAGTACTTC.

This clonotype was recorded at least ten times. The rearrangement joins TRBV5-1 to TRBJ2-5; D unresolved. The CDR3 spans 12 residues. The V and J ends lost 7 bases and 4 bases respectively, with 11 bases between them. The germline V gene has CDR1 SGHRS and CDR2 YFSETQ. The CDR3 DNA reads TGCGCCAGCCGACTGTCCGGAGAGACCCAGTACTTC. It translates to CASRLSGETQYF.

This clonotype came up many times. The chain has TRBV5-1 and TRBJ2-2; a weak D match, TRBD1 (5 bases). Germline CDR1 SGHRS, CDR2 YFSETQ. The length of the CDR3 is 15 residues. V shed 4 bases and J shed 1 base, with 11 bases lying between them. CDR3 residues: CASSVTALNTGELFF. CDR3 DNA sequence: TGCGCCAGCAGCGTGACAGCGTTGAACACCGGGGAGCTGTTTTTT.

This clonotype appeared many times. V usage is TRBV20-1 and J usage is TRBJ2-7, with D unclear. The CDR3 length is 14 residues. V lost 4 bases and J lost 3, with 16 bases in between. CDR1 is DFQATT, CDR2 SNEGSKA, per germline (reference sequence). This CDR3 reads CSATRSPWGYEQYF. CDR3 sequence (DNA): TGCAGTGCTACCCGAAGTCCATGGGGCTACGAGCAGTACTTC.

This clonotype was counted at least ten times. The chain uses TRBV7-9 and TRBJ2-1; TRBD2 matches 11 bases. V was clipped by 2 bases and J by 6 bases; unmatched bases: 0. Germline-derived CDR1 and CDR2 are SEHNR and FQNEAQ (reference sequence). The CDR3 contains 14 residues. For the CDR3, the DNA is TGTGCCAGCAGCTTAACTAGCGGGGGCAATGAGCAGTTCTTC. Residues: CASSLTSGGNEQFF.

Many counts were recorded for this clonotype. V and J are TRBV4-1 and TRBJ2-3; D unclear. Germline loops: CDR1 MGHRA, CDR2 YSYEKL. Trimming stripped 4 bases from V and 2 bases from J, with 16 bases between. The CDR3 is made up of 16 amino acids. CDR3 DNA sequence: TGCGCCAGCAGCCCAGAGTGGCCCTTAGTCACAGATACGCAGTATTTT. Its translation: CASSPEWPLVTDTQYF.

The sample holds a few counts of this clonotype. This chain joins TRBV6-5 and TRBJ2-1; the match to TRBD2 covers 10 bases. There are 15 residues in the CDR3. J gave up 4 bases and V 2 bases, and 2 bases lay outside the gene matches. Looked up from germline, CDR1 is MNHEY and CDR2 is SVGAGI. CDR3 sequence reads: CASSYASGSYNEQFF. The CDR3 DNA reads TGTGCCAGCAGTTACGCTAGCGGGAGTTACAATGAGCAGTTCTTC.

CDR3 sequence (DNA): TGTGCCAGCTCGGGGACAGGGGGCTACTCTGGGGCCAACGTCCTGACTTTC. Its protein product is CASSGTGGYSGANVLTF. J is TRBJ2-6 and V is TRBV5-6; 12 positions agree with TRBD1. The CDR3 totals 17 residues. The trim removed 7 bases at V and 0 bases at J, leaving 5 bases unmatched. From germline, CDR1 is SGHDT and CDR2 YYEEEE.

The sample holds many counts of this clonotype. The V call is TRBV20-1, the J call TRBJ1-1, with TRBD1 as a possible D gene (6 bases). Trimming cost V 6 bases and J 0 bases, with 20 bases left between them. Germline V gene sequence: CDR1 DFQATT, CDR2 SNEGSKA (reference sequence). The CDR3 extends over 16 amino acids. The CDR3: CSAREGGGTMNTEAFF. The CDR3 DNA reads TGCAGTGCCCGGGAAGGAGGGGGGACTATGAACACTGAAGCTTTCTTT.